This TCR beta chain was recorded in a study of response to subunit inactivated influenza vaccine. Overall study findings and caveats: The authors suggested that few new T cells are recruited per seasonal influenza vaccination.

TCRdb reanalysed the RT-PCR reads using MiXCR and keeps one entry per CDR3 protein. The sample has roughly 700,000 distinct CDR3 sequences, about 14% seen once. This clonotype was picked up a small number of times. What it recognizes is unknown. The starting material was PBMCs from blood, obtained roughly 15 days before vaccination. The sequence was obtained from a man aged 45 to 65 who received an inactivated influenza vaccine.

The CDR3 DNA sequence: TGTGCCAGCAGCTTAGCGCCTAGTCGGCACGAGCAGTACTTC. Translation: CASSLAPSRHEQYF. The chain uses TRBV7-9 and TRBJ2-7, with unresolved D. Trimming pared 0 bases from V and 5 bases from J, leaving 11 bases between. Germline V gives CDR1 SEHNR, CDR2 FQNEAQ (reference sequence). The CDR3 loop spans 14 amino acids.